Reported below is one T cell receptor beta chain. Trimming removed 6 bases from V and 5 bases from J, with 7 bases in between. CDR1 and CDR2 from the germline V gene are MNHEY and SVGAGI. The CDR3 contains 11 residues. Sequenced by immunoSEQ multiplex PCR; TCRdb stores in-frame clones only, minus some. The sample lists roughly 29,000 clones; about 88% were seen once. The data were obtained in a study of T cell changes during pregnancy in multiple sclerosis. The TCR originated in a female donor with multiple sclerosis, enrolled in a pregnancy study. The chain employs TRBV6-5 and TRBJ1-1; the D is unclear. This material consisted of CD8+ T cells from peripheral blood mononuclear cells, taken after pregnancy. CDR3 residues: CASSPGTEAFF. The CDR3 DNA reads TGTGCCAGCAGCCCGGGGACTGAAGCTTTCTTT.